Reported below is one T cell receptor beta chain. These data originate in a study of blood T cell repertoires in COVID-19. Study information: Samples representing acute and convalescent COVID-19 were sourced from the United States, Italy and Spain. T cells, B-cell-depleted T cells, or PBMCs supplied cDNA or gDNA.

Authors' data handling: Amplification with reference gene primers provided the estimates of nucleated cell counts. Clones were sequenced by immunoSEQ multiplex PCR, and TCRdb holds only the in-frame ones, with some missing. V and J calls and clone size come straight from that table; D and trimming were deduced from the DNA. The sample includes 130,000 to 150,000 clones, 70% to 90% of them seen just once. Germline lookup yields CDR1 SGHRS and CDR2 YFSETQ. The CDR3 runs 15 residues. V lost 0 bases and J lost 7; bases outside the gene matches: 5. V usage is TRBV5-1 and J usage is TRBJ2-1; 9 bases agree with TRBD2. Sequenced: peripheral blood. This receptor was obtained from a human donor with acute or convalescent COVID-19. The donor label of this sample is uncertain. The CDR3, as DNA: TGCGCCAGCAGCTTGGGTGGGAGCGGGGGGAATGAGCAGTTCTTC. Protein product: CASSLGGSGGNEQFF.